The 31 T cell receptor beta chains reported below all come from one sample, sequenced in a study of T cells in Graves' hyperthyroidism and ophthalmopathy. The CDR3 regions of TCR beta were amplified from RNA transcripts. Carried out on the TCR CDR3, a first-round RT-PCR used the HTBI primer set. TCRdb fed the multiplex PCR reads into MiXCR, producing one record per CDR3 protein. The sample records 490,000 or so distinct CDR3 sequences, just under 20% being singletons. The sequenced sample was blood. These receptors were obtained from a man aged 40-50 years with Graves' ophthalmopathy.

This clonotype was seen repeatedly, ten times or more. CDR3 sequence: CAWKVDLNTEAFF. In DNA, the CDR3 is TGTGCCTGGAAGGTAGATCTGAACACTGAAGCTTTCTTT. This chain links TRBV30 with TRBJ1-1; D call uncertain. Germline assignment: CDR1 GTSNPN and CDR2 SVGIG (reference sequence). Trimming removed 4 bases at V and 0 bases at J, with 9 bases between. This CDR3 is 13 amino acids long.

This clonotype came up many times. The chain combines TRBV12-3 or TRBV12-4 with TRBJ1-2; perhaps TRBD1 as D (5 bases). Trimming left V 2 bases short and J 8 bases short, with 18 bases between. The CDR3 is 15 amino acids. For the CDR3, the DNA is TGTGCCAGCAGTTTAAAGCGGGGGACGGCTCGGGGCTACACCTTC. Amino acid sequence: CASSLKRGTARGYTF.

This clonotype has a count of ten or more. The genes are TRBV11-3 and TRBJ2-3; D is tentatively TRBD1 or TRBD2 (6 bases each). The germline V and J ends were trimmed by 5 bases and 4 bases, with 10 bases remaining between them. Looked up from germline, CDR1 is SGHNT and CDR2 is YENEEA. The CDR3 is made up of 13 amino acids. CDR3 residues: CASSLGGPDTQYF. Written as DNA, the CDR3 is TGTGCCAGCAGCCTCGGGGGCCCAGATACGCAGTATTTT.

The rearrangement links TRBV24-1 to TRBJ2-1; D is ambiguous. The CDR3 sequence is 13 residues long. V was shortened by 4 bases and J by 7 bases, with 10 bases between the two germline ends. CDR1 KGHDR and CDR2 SFDVKD come from the germline V gene. CDR3 DNA: TGTGCCACCAGTGACTCCGATAGGAATGAGCAGTTCTTC. Translating gives CATSDSDRNEQFF.

This clonotype was detected many times. The rearrangement uses TRBV5-1 and TRBJ2-7; TRBD1 agrees at 12 bases. Germline CDR1 and CDR2: SGHRS and YFSETQ. The junction had 14 bases not matched to a gene; V was cut back by 4 bases and J by 6 bases. This CDR3 contains 17 residues. The CDR3 DNA reads as TGCGCCAGCAGCCCCCGGGACAGGGGGCTCTCTTCCCTCGAGCAGTACTTC. Protein product: CASSPRDRGLSSLEQYF.

This clonotype was seen more than once but under ten times. The CDR3 nucleotides are TGTGCCAGCAGTGTTAATCAGCCCCAGCATTTT. Encoded protein: CASSVNQPQHF. This chain uses TRBV6-1 with TRBJ1-5; D remains ambiguous. V lost 4 bases and J 4 bases, leaving 2 bases between the germline ends. Germline V gene sequence: CDR1 MNHNS, CDR2 SASEGT. There are 11 residues in the CDR3.

CDR3 coding DNA: TGTGCCAGCAGTACTGCGCCTGGGGCTTTCTTT. Translating it yields CASSTAPGAFF. This rearrangement joins TRBV7-9 to TRBJ1-1; no clear D. V gave up 6 bases and J gave up 11 bases, with 13 bases separating them. The germline CDR1 and CDR2 sequences are SEHNR and FQNEAQ (reference sequence). CDR3 size: 11 residues.

V is TRBV19 and J is TRBJ2-4; 10 nucleotides align to TRBD1. The V and J ends lost 5 bases and 1 base, in that order; junction bases with no gene match: 8. This CDR3 is built from 17 residues. In germline, CDR1 is LNHDA, CDR2 SQIVND (reference sequence). The CDR3 DNA is TGTGCCAGTAGTTTACGGGACAGGGGCCTGGCCAAAAACATTCAGTACTTC. It encodes CASSLRDRGLAKNIQYF.

This clonotype was counted at least ten times. The chain has TRBV6-1 and TRBJ1-1; possibly TRBD1 for D (5 bases). This CDR3 has 14 residues. The V gene's germline CDR1 is MNHNS and CDR2 SASEGT. The ends were cut back, 6 bases at V and 3 bases at J, with 14 bases in the middle. The CDR3 bases are TGTGCCAGCAGCCCTATCGGGGGGGACACTGAAGCTTTCTTT. Amino acids: CASSPIGGDTEAFF.

This clonotype was recorded at least ten times. The chain is built from TRBV5-1 and TRBJ2-7, with 8 bases fitting TRBD1. Germline CDR1 is SGHRS and CDR2 is YFSETQ. The CDR3 sequence is 15 residues long. The J segment lost 5 bases and the V segment lost 4 bases, leaving 11 bases of the junction unmatched. The CDR3 DNA follows: TGCGCCAGCAGCATCTCTGGACAGGGTCTCCACGAGCAGTACTTC. It translates to CASSISGQGLHEQYF. Full variable domain (missing parts from reference TRBV5-1 and TRBJ2-7): KAGVTQTPRYLIKTRGQQVTLSCSPISGHRSVSWYQQTPGQGLQFLFEYFSETQRNKGNFPGRFSGRQFSNSRSEMNVSTLELGDSALYLCASSISGQGLHEQYFGPGTRLTVT.

This clonotype was observed at least ten times. The gene calls are TRBV2 and TRBJ2-5; the D gene is possibly TRBD1 (6 bases). The germline V gene encodes CDR1 SNHLY and CDR2 FYNNEI. The CDR3 has 14 amino acids. The V and J ends lost 6 bases and 2 bases respectively, with 13 bases between them. The CDR3 nucleotides read TGTGCCAGCAGGCGTGACAGGACGCAAGAGACCCAGTACTTC. As protein: CASRRDRTQETQYF.

The chain has TRBV5-1 and TRBJ2-2; perhaps D is TRBD1 or TRBD2 (5 bases each). V shed 4 bases and J shed 4 bases, with 14 bases lying between them. Germline assignment: CDR1 SGHRS and CDR2 YFSETQ. The CDR3 runs to 15 residues. CDR3 in amino acids: CASSTGPASTGELFF. As DNA, the CDR3 is TGCGCCAGCAGCACGGGACCAGCGAGCACCGGGGAGCTGTTTTTT.

The J gene is TRBJ2-2, the V gene TRBV28, with TRBD2 as a possible D gene (6 bases). The V gene lost 3 bases and the J gene lost 6 bases, with 23 bases spanning the gap. CDR3 length: 18 amino acids. Germline V gene data show CDR1 as MDHEN and CDR2 as SYDVKM. Written as DNA, the CDR3 is TGTGCCAGCAGTTTTATTTTGACTAGGTCTTCGCGGGCCGGGGAGCTGTTTTTT. Its translation: CASSFILTRSSRAGELFF. Combining the CDR3 with reference TRBV28 and TRBJ2-2 gives the whole variable domain DVKVTQSSRYLVKRTGEKVFLECVQDMDHENMFWYRQDPGLGLRLIYFSYDVKMKEKGDIPEGYSVSREKKERFSLILESASTNQTSMYLCASSFILTRSSRAGELFFGEGSRLTVL.

This clonotype was observed at least ten times. The chain is built from TRBV20-1 and TRBJ2-1; the D is unclear. V was shortened by 6 bases and J by 3 bases, with 9 bases between the two germline ends. The germline gives CDR1 DFQATT, CDR2 SNEGSKA (reference sequence). The CDR3 extends over 12 amino acids. As DNA, the CDR3 is TGCAGTGCCATGGACGGCTACAATGAGCAGTTCTTC. It translates to CSAMDGYNEQFF.

The rearrangement uses TRBV5-6 and TRBJ2-7, with 7 bases aligning to TRBD2. Germline V gene sequence: CDR1 SGHDT, CDR2 YYEEEE. Trimming took 6 bases from V and 3 from J; bases not matched to a gene: 9. The CDR3 is 14 amino acids. CDR3 amino acids: CASNAAGRIYEQYF. The CDR3 DNA follows: TGTGCCAGCAATGCAGCGGGGCGCATCTACGAGCAGTACTTC.

At least ten counts were recorded for this clonotype. V usage is TRBV7-8 and J usage is TRBJ2-7, with 8 bases lining up with TRBD1. The V and J ends lost 0 bases and 4 bases, in that order; junction bases with no gene match: 5. Germline V lookup: CDR1 SGHVS, CDR2 FQNEAQ. CDR3 length: 15 residues. CDR3 nucleotides: TGTGCCAGCAGCTTAGCGCAGGGGGCAGGATACGAGCAGTACTTC. It is translated as CASSLAQGAGYEQYF. Together with reference TRBV7-8 and TRBJ2-7, the CDR3 gives the full variable domain: GAGVSQSPRYKVAKRGQDVALRCDPISGHVSLFWYQQALGQGPEFLTYFQNEAQLDKSGLPSDRFFAERPEGSVSTLKIQRTQQEDSAVYLCASSLAQGAGYEQYFGPGTRLTVT.

This clonotype was observed many times. The chain carries TRBV14 and TRBJ2-3, with 8 bases matching TRBD1. Germline V lookup: CDR1 SGHDN, CDR2 FVKESK. The CDR3 length is 11 residues. The V gene end was trimmed by 6 bases and the J gene end by 8 bases; junction bases not matched to a gene: 1. In DNA form, the CDR3 reads TGTGCCAGCAGACAGGGGGGTACGCAGTATTTT. Protein product: CASRQGGTQYF.

The chain carries TRBV4-1 and TRBJ1-4; no definite D call. CDR3 length: 19 amino acids. Deletions cut 0 bases from V and 0 bases from J, with 17 bases between. From germline, CDR1 is MGHRA and CDR2 YSYEKL. The CDR3 DNA reads as TGCGCCAGCAGCCAAGATCAGGTGGATATTGTCTCAACTAATGAAAAACTGTTTTTT. Its protein is CASSQDQVDIVSTNEKLFF.

This clonotype was seen many times. The chain employs TRBV7-2 and TRBJ2-7; TRBD2 matches 13 bases. Germline V lookup: CDR1 SGHTA, CDR2 FQGNSA. CDR3 length: 16 amino acids. V dropped 8 bases and J dropped 1; count of bases not matched to a gene: 8. Written as DNA, the CDR3 is TGTGCCAGCGACCTGAGGACTAGCGGGGGTTCCTACGAGCAGTACTTC. Its translation is CASDLRTSGGSYEQYF.

This chain uses TRBV7-8 with TRBJ1-2, with unresolved D. This CDR3 comprises 12 residues. Trimming took 5 bases from V and 4 from J, leaving 8 bases between them. Germline CDR1 and CDR2: SGHVS and FQNEAQ. The CDR3 DNA reads TGTGCCAGCAGCCCTGTAACCTATGGCTACACCTTC. Protein: CASSPVTYGYTF. Full variable domain (outside the CDR3, taken from reference TRBV7-8 and TRBJ1-2): GAGVSQSPRYKVAKRGQDVALRCDPISGHVSLFWYQQALGQGPEFLTYFQNEAQLDKSGLPSDRFFAERPEGSVSTLKIQRTQQEDSAVYLCASSPVTYGYTFGSGTRLTVV.

This clonotype was seen a few times. The gene calls are TRBV6-5 and TRBJ2-5, with D perhaps TRBD2 (5 bases). Trimming removed 2 bases at V and 5 bases at J, with 15 bases between. From germline, CDR1 is MNHEY and CDR2 SVGAGI. The CDR3 totals 15 residues. The CDR3 coding sequence is TGTGCCAGCAGTTACGGTGGGCTAGCCGGTGAGACCCAGTACTTC. Protein sequence: CASSYGGLAGETQYF.

This clonotype showed up many times. The chain has TRBV6-1 and TRBJ2-7; maybe TRBD2 (6 bases). Between the trimmed V and J ends, which lost 5 bases and 2 bases, there was a span of 10 bases. CDR1 is MNHNS, CDR2 SASEGT, per germline. CDR3 length: 13 residues. The CDR3 region is CASSLAYTYEQYF. CDR3 DNA sequence: TGTGCCAGCAGTCTAGCGTATACCTACGAGCAGTACTTC.

In this sample, this clonotype turned up a few times. V usage is TRBV20-1 and J usage is TRBJ1-2, with a possible D match to TRBD1 (6 bases). The germline V gene encodes CDR1 DFQATT and CDR2 SNEGSKA (reference sequence). Trimming took off 4 bases at V and 6 bases at J, with 15 bases between the two ends. CDR3 size: 13 residues. The CDR3 nucleotides are TGCAGTGCTAACTCACAGGGCTGGAATGGCTACACCTTC. Protein product: CSANSQGWNGYTF.

For this clonotype: A much bigger clone sits one base away, suggesting this may be a read error. The gene calls are TRBV7-3 and TRBJ2-1; perhaps TRBD1 as D (6 bases). Per germline, CDR1 SGHTA and CDR2 FQGTGA. Trimming stripped 3 bases from V and 12 bases from J, with 21 bases between. The CDR3 is 15 amino acids. The CDR3 region is CASSLGQGWPDGQFF. CDR3 bases: TGTGCCAGCAGCTTGGGGCAGGGGTGGCCCGATGGGCAGTTCTTC.

The genes are TRBV5-5 and TRBJ2-5; 9 positions match TRBD2. Germline V gene sequence: CDR1 SGHKS, CDR2 YYEKEE (reference sequence). The CDR3 is 15 residues long. The ends lost 0 bases at V and 5 bases at J; junction bases unmatched: 5. The CDR3 sequence is CASSLGQRGVETQYF. The DNA for the CDR3 is TGTGCCAGCAGCTTGGGACAGCGGGGGGTGGAGACCCAGTACTTC.

This clonotype showed up many times. In DNA form, the CDR3 reads TGTGCCAGCAGTTTAATGGAGGCTGAAGCTTTCTTT. This encodes CASSLMEAEAFF. The chain has TRBV28 and TRBJ1-1; D is unclear. Germline V gene data show CDR1 as MDHEN and CDR2 as SYDVKM. Trimming took off 2 bases at V and 6 bases at J, with 7 bases between the two ends. The CDR3 is 12 amino acids.

This clonotype was seen many times. The V gene is TRBV3-1, the J gene TRBJ1-5; D unresolved. V was cut by 1 base and J by 7 bases, with 11 bases left in between. This CDR3 spans 14 amino acids. Germline V gene sequence: CDR1 LGHDT, CDR2 YNNKEL (reference sequence). The chain's CDR3 is CASSQATAGQPQHF. CDR3 nucleotide sequence: TGTGCCAGCAGCCAAGCCACGGCCGGCCAGCCCCAGCATTTT.

Ten or more counts support this clonotype. The chain employs TRBV20-1 and TRBJ2-5; 9 nucleotides agree with TRBD1. This CDR3 comprises 12 residues. Germline V gene lookup returns CDR1 DFQATT and CDR2 SNEGSKA (reference sequence). V shed 5 bases and J 4 bases; nucleotides not matched to a gene: 2. The CDR3 region has the DNA TGCAGTGCTCGGACAGGGGCAGAGACCCAGTACTTC. Protein product: CSARTGAETQYF.

In its sample, this clonotype was seen a few times. This may be a read error, as it is one base from a much larger clone. The V gene is TRBV28, the J gene TRBJ2-7, with TRBD2 matching 10 bases. Germline loops: CDR1 MDHEN, CDR2 SYDVKM. The CDR3 has 14 amino acids. With 4 bases clipped from V and 2 bases from J, the junction kept 2 bases outside the gene matches. The CDR3 nucleotides read TGTGCCAGCAGTTCAGCGGGAGGGCCCTACGAGCAGTACTTC. Translating gives CASSSAGGPYEQYF.

This clonotype has at least ten counts. The genes are TRBV27 and TRBJ2-1; 10 bases map to TRBD2. Germline CDR1 MNHEY, CDR2 SMNVEV (reference sequence). V trimming: 5 bases; J trimming: 7 bases; junction bases outside the gene matches: 8. This CDR3 contains 15 residues. The CDR3 reads CASSPGTSAGNEQFF. CDR3 sequence (DNA): TGTGCCAGCAGTCCCGGGACTAGCGCGGGGAATGAGCAGTTCTTC.

This clonotype occurred many times. The chain carries TRBV20-1 and TRBJ2-7; 10 bases are a match to TRBD1. CDR1 DFQATT and CDR2 SNEGSKA come from the germline V gene (reference sequence). V was clipped by 1 base and J by 2 bases; unmatched bases: 8. The CDR3 contains 16 residues. The CDR3 DNA is TGCAGTGCTAGAGCTTGGGGACAGGGGCCCCCCTACGAGCAGTACTTC. This translates into CSARAWGQGPPYEQYF.